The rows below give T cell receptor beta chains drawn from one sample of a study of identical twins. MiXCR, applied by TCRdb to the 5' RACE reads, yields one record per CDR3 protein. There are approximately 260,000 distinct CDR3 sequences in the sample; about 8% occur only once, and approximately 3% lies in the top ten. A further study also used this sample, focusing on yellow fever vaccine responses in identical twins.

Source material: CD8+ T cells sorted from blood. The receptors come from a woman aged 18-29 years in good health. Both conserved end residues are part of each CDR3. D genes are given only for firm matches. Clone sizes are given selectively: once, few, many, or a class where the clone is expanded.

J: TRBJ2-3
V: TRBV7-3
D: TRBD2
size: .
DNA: TGTGCCAGCAGCTTAAACGGGGGGAGCTCTAGCACAGATACGCAGTATTTT
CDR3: CASSLNGGSSSTDTQYF

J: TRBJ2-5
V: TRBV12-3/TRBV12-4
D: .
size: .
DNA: TGTGCCAGCGCAGGGAGGGAGACCCAGTACTTC
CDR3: CASAGRETQYF

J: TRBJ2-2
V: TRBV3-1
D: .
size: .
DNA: TGTGCCAGCAGCCTCGACCGAGGGGAGCTGTTTTTT
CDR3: CASSLDRGELFF

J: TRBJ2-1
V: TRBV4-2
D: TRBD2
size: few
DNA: TGTGCCAGCAGCCAAGATGAAAGGGTAGCGGGGATGATCCTAACGCAGTTCTTC
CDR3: CASSQDERVAGMILTQFF

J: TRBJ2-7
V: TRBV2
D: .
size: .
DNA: TGTGCCAGCAGTAGCTGGGTGGGTTCCCCTTACGAGCAGTACTTC
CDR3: CASSSWVGSPYEQYF

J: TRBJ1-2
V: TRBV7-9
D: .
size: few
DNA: TGTGCCAGCAGCTATCAACTCGGACGGGAAAACTATGGCTACACCTTC
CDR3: CASSYQLGRENYGYTF

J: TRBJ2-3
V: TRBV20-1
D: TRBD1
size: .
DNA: TGCAGTGCCAACCCTCGTGTGAGGGGGCCAGATACGCAGTATTTT
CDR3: CSANPRVRGPDTQYF

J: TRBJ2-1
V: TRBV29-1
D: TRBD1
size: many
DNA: TGCAGCGTTCGGGGACAGGGGGCCTACAATGAGCAGTTCTTC
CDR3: CSVRGQGAYNEQFF

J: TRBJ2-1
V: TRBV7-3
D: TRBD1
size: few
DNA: TGTGCCAGCAGCTCAGTCCCGGGACAGGGGGCGTCAAATGAGCAGTTCTTC
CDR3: CASSSVPGQGASNEQFF

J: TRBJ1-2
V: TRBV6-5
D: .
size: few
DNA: TGTGCCAGCAGTCTCGACAAGGCCTCCTCTGGCTACACCTTC
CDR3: CASSLDKASSGYTF

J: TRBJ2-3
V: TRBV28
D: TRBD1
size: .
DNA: TGTGCCAGCAGTTTACCCCAGACAGGGGAAGGCCCAGATACGCAGTATTTT
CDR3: CASSLPQTGEGPDTQYF

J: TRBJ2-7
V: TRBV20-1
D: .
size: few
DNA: TGCAGTGCTAGGTCAGGGATAGCCTACGAGCAGTACTTC
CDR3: CSARSGIAYEQYF